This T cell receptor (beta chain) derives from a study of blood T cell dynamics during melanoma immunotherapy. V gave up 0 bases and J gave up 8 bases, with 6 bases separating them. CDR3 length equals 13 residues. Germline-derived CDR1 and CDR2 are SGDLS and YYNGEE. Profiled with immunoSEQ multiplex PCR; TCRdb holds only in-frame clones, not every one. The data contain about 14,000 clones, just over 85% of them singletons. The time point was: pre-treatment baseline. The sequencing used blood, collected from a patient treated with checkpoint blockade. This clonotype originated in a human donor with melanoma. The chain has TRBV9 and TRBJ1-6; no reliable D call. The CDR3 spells CASSVADYSPLHF. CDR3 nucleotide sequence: TGTGCCAGCAGCGTAGCCGACTATTCACCCCTCCACTTT.